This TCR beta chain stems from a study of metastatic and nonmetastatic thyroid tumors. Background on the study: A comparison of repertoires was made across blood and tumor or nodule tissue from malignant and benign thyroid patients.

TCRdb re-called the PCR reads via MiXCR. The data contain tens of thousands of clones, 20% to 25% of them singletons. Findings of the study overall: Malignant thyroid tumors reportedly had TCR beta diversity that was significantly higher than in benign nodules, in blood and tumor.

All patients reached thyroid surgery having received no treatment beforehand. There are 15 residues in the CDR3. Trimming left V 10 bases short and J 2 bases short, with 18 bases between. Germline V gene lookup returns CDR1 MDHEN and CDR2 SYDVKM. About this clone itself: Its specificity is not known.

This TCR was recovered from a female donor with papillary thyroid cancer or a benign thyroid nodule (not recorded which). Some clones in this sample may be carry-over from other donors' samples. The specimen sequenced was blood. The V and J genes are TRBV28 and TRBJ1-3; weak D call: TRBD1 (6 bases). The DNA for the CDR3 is TGTGCCATCAACTCACTACAGGGTCCTGGAAACACCATATATTTT. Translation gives CAINSLQGPGNTIYF.